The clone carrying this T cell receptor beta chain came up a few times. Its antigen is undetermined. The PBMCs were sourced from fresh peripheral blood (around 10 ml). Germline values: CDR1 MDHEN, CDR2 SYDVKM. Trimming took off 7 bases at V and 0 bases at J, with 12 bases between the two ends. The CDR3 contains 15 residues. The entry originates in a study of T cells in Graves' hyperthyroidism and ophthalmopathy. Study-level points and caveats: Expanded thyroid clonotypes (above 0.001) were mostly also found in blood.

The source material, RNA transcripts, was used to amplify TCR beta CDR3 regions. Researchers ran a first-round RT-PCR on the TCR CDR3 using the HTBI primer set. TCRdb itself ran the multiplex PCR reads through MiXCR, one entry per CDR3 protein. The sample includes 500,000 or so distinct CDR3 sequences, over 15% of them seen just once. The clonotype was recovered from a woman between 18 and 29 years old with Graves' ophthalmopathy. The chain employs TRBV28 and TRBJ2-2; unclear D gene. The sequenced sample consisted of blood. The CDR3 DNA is TGTGCCAGCACCCAAACAACGACGAACACCGGGGAGCTGTTTTTT. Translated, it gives CASTQTTTNTGELFF. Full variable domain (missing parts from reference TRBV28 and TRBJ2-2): DVKVTQSSRYLVKRTGEKVFLECVQDMDHENMFWYRQDPGLGLRLIYFSYDVKMKEKGDIPEGYSVSREKKERFSLILESASTNQTSMYLCASTQTTTNTGELFFGEGSRLTVL.